One and the same sample provided the 10 T cell receptor beta chains below, sequenced in a study of tumor-infiltrating lymphocytes in primary liver carcinoma. Priming with a constant-region primer yielded TCR beta cDNA from 400 to 550 ng total RNA. The TCR beta library was amplified through three nested multiplex PCR rounds in a modified ARM-PCR procedure. TRBV1-TRBV30 forward primers paired with a C-beta reverse primer were used in the first two PCR rounds, which ran approximately 10 cycles each. TCRdb re-called the multiplex PCR reads through MiXCR, storing one row per CDR3 protein. The table lists just over 20,000 distinct CDR3 sequences, almost 80% of them singletons. Both RNA and DNA were isolated together from around 20-30 mg of bulk tissue that had not been sorted. The sequenced sample was liver tumor tissue from sampling region 4. Noted subset: tumor region T4, right-lateral pole. The origin of the receptors is a woman in her twenties or thirties with primary liver carcinoma and hepatitis B virus infection.

Remarks on this clonotype: One end of the junction fails to match germline, which may point to a read error. This chain connects TRBV4-3 to TRBJ2-3; 7 bases agree with TRBD2. The CDR3 spans 16 residues. Looked up from germline, CDR1 is LGHNA and CDR2 is YSLEER. The CDR3 spells CASSQGFAGARHRQYF. In DNA, the CDR3 is TGTGCCAGCAGTCAAGGTTTTGCGGGAGCCAGGCATAGGCAGTATTTT.

As for this clonotype: At one of its ends the junction is not consistent with the germline gene, which may arise from a read error. This chain's CDR3 is CASSQVAVSSYNKQFF. DNA for the CDR3: TGCGCCAGCAGCCAAGTTGCGGTAAGCTCCTACAATAAGCAGTTCTTC. The V call is TRBV4-3, the J call TRBJ2-1; no definite D call. The CDR3 extends over 16 amino acids. CDR1 and CDR2 from the germline V gene are LGHNA and YSLEER.

Regarding this clonotype: Relative to the germline gene, one junction end is altered; a read error may explain this. This chain uses TRBV11-2 with TRBJ1-1, with D tentatively TRBD1 (5 bases). The CDR3 is 14 amino acids. Germline V gene lookup returns CDR1 SGHAT and CDR2 FQNNGV. The CDR3 reads CAISRTGPNTEAFF. The CDR3 DNA reads as TGTGCCATCAGCCGTACAGGCCCGAACACTGAAGCTTTCTTT. The complete variable domain, with remaining parts taken from reference TRBV11-2 and TRBJ1-1, reads EAGVAQSPRYKIIEKRQSVAFWCNPISGHATLYWYQQILGQGPKLLIQFQNNGVVDDSQLPKDRFSAERLKGVDSTLKIQPAKLEDSAVYLCAISRTGPNTEAFFGQGTRLTVV.

As to this clonotype: The conserved phenylalanine or tryptophan normally closing the CDR3 is absent here, so this likely arose from a read error. The chain employs TRBV29-1 and TRBJ2-1; 9 bases align to TRBD2. Germline V lookup: CDR1 SQVTM, CDR2 ANQGSEA. This CDR3 has 16 residues. The junction had 14 bases not matched to a gene; V was cut back by 3 bases and J by 8 bases. This CDR3 reads CSVDHGTSRSYDEQFS. The CDR3 coding sequence is TGCAGCGTTGACCACGGGACTAGCCGATCTTACGATGAGCAGTTCTCC.

This clonotype was counted a single time. A junction end diverges from the germline sequence, so it may reflect a read error. CDR3 loop: CASIVDGHPPPTDMQYF. In DNA, the CDR3 is TGTGCCAGCATTGTAGACGGACACCCTCCACCCACAGATATGCAGTATTTT. This sequence joins TRBV5-4 and TRBJ2-3; the D gene is possibly TRBD1 (5 bases). Germline CDR1 reads SGHNT; CDR2 reads YYREEE (reference sequence). The CDR3 is made up of 17 amino acids.

Comments on this clonotype: The conserved closing phenylalanine or tryptophan is absent in this CDR3, likely reflecting a read error. V is TRBV29-1 and J is TRBJ2-7, with D hard to call. CDR1 is SQVTM and CDR2 is ANQGSEA in the germline V gene. The CDR3 consists of 15 residues. Here the CDR3 DNA reads TGCTTCGCCACTGGGGAAGATAAGGGTTACTACGAGCAGTACCTC. Its translation is CFATGEDKGYYEQYL.

The chain links TRBV7-9 to TRBJ1-6; D uncertain. Germline V gene lookup returns CDR1 SEHNR and CDR2 FQNEAQ (reference sequence). CDR3 length: 15 residues. V lost 9 bases and J 8 bases, leaving 20 bases between the germline ends. The DNA of the CDR3 is TGTGCCAGTGGCTTAGTGAACAGCCGGCATTCACCCCTCCACTTT. Its protein is CASGLVNSRHSPLHF.

In the case of this clonotype: Sequence at one end of the junction differs from germline and may be a read error. The genes are TRBV11-2 and TRBJ2-5; TRBD2 might be the D (5 bases). Germline V gene data show CDR1 as SGHAT and CDR2 as FQNNGV. CDR3 length: 14 residues. As DNA, the CDR3 is TGTGCCAGCAGCTCCCCGGGGAGCTGGGAGACCAAGTATTTC. Translated, it gives CASSSPGSWETKYF.

This clonotype was counted a single time. Mismatch with germline at one junction end may stem from a read error. This chain links TRBV7-8 with TRBJ2-3; 12 bases are shared with TRBD2. The germline V gene encodes CDR1 SGHVS and CDR2 FQNEAQ. There are 17 residues in the CDR3. CDR3 amino acids: CASTLWRLAGVRDTQYF. In DNA, the CDR3 is TGTGCCAGCACCTTATGGCGACTAGCGGGAGTAAGGGATACTCAGTATTTT.

Details on this clonotype: Since the CDR3 does not end with the conserved phenylalanine or tryptophan, this likely comes from a read error. This chain connects TRBV29-1 to TRBJ2-7; 9 nucleotides line up with TRBD1. V lost 6 bases, J lost 6 bases, and 9 bases stayed unmatched. CDR1 is SQVTM, CDR2 ANQGSEA, per germline. This CDR3 is 13 amino acids long. The CDR3 protein is CSVRQGVFSEQYI. Written as DNA, the CDR3 is TGCAGCGTAAGACAGGGGGTATTTTCCGAGCAGTACATC.